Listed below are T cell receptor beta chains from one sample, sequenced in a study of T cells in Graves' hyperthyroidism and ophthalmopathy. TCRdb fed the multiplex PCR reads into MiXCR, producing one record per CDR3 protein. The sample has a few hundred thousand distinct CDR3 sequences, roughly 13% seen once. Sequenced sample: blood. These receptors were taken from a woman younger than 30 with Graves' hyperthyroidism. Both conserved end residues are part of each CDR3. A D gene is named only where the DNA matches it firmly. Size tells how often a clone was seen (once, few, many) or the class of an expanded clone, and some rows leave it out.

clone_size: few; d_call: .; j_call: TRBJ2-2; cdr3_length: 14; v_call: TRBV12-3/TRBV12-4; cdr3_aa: CASSLDAGAGELFF
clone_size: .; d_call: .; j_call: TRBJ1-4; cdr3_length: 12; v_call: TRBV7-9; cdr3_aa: CASSWEEEKLFF
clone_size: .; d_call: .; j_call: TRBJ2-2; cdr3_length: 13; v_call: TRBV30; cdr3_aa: CAWSVSYTGELFF
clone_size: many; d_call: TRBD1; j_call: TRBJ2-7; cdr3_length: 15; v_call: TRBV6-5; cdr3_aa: CASSYRADRSYEQYF
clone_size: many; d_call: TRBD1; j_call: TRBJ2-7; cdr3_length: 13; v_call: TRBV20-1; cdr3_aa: CSAEGGAAYEQYF
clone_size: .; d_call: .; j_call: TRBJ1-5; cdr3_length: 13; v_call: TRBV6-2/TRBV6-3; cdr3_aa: CASSHGSNQPQHF
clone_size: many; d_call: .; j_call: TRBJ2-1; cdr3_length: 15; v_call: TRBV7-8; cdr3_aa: CASSFGQRSYNEQFF
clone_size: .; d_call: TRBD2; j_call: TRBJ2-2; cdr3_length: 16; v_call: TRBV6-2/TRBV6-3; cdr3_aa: CASRGSAGANTGELFF
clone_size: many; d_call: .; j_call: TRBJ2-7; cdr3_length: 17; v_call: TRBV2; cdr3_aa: CASSEALMWGESYEQYF
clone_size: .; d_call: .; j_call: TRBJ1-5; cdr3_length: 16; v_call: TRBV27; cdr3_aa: CASSSGTAQTGQPQHF
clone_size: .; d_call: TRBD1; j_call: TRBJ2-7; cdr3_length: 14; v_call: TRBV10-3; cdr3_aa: CAISVAGTGNEQYF
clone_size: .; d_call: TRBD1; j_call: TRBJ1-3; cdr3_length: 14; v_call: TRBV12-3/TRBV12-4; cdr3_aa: CASRTTGSGNTIYF
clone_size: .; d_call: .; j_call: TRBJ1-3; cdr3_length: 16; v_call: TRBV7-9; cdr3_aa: CASIAGAPSSGNTIYF
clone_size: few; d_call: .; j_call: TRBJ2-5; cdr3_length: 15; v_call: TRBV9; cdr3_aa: CASSADGGGRETQYF
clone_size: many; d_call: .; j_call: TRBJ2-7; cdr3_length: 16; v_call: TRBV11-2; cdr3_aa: CASSLDRAENSYEQYF
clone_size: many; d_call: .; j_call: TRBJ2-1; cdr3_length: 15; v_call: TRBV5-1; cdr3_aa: CASSLGGVAYNEQFF
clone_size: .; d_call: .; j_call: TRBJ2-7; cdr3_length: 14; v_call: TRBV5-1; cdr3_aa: CAGSFSGGPYEQYF
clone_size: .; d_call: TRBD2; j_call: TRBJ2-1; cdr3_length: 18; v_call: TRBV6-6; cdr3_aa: CASRLTGTSGRSYNEQFF
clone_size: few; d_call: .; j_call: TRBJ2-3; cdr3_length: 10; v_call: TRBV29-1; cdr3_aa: CSVEEFTQYF
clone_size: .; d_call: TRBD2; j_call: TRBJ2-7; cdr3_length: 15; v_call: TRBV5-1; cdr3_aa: CASSAGLEGFYEQYF
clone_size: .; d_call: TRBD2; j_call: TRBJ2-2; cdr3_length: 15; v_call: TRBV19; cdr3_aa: CASSISGRLAGELFF
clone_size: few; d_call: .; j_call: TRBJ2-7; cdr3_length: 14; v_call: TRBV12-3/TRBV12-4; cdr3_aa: CASRSTGSEGEQYF
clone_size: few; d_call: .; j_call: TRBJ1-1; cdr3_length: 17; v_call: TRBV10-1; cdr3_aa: CASSEKTSPGRNTEAFF
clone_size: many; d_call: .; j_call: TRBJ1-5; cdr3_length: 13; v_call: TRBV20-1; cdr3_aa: CSAKSLRGQPQHF
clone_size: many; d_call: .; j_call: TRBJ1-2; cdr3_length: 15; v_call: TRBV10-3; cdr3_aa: CAISGPPDSPRGYTF
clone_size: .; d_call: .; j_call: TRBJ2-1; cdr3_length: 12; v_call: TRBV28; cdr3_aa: CASSLTVNEQFF
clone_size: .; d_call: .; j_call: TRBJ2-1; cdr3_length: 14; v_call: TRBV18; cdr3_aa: CASSPQEVYNEQFF
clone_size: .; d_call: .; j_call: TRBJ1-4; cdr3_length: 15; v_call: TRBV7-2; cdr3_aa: CASSLTETTNEKLFF
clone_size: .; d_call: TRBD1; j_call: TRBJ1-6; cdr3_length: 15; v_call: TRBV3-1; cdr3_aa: CASSQITGGGSPLHF
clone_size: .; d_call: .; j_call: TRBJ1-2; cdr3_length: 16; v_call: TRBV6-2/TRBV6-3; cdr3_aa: CASSLEGWGSMDGYTF
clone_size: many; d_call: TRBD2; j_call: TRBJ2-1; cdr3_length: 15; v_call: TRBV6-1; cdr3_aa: CASSPGLAGEDEQFF
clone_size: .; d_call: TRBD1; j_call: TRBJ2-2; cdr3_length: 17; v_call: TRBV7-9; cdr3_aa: CASSLFLGQGGTGELFF
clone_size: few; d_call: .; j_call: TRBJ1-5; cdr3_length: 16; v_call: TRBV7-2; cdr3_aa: CASSQYSDSSNQPQHF
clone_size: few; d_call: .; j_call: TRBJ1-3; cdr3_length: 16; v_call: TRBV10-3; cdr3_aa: CAISELFGATGNTIYF
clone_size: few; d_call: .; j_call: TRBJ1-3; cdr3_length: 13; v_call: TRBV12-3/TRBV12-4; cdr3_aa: CASNAGTGNTIYF
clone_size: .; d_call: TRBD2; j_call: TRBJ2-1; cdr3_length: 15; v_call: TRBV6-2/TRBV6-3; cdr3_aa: CASSEGTGGHTEQFF
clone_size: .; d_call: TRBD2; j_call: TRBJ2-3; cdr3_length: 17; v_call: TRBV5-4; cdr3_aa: CASSRGTSGESTDTQYF
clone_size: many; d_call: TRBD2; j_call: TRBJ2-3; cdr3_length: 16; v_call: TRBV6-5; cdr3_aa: CASSYGGLAGADTQYF
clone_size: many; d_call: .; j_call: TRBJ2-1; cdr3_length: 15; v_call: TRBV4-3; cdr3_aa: CASSRQYPGAHEQFF
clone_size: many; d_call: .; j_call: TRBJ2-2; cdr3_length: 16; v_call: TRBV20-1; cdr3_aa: CSARDPGVGDTGELFF
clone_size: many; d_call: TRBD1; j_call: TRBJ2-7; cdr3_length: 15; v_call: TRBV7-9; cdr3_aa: CASSTRQGDRYEQYF
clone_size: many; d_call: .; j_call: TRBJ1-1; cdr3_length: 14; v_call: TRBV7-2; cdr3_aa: CASSLRRGNTEAFF
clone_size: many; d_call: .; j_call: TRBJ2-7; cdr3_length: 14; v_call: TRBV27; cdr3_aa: CASSSSRLRYEQYF
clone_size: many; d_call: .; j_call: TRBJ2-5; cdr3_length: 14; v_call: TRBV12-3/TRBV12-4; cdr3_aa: CASSLDPGAETQYF
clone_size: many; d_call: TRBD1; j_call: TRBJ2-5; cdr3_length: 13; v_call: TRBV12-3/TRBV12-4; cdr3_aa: CASGQIRGETQYF
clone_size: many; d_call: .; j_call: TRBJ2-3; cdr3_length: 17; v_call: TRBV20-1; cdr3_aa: CSARDADFTEGTDTQYF